The 11 T cell receptor beta chains reported below all come from one sample, sequenced in a study of CD8+CD57+ T cells in acquired aplastic anemia. The template for TCR beta VDJ and CDR3 sequence profiling was genomic DNA. TCRdb analysed the reads with MiXCR anew, one entry per CDR3 protein. Of 400,000 to 450,000 distinct CDR3 sequences listed, 60% to 80% are singletons. What was sequenced was sorted CD4+, CD8+, or CD8+CD57+ T cells (not recorded which) from PBMCs. These receptors were taken from a human donor in good health, serving as a control.

About this clonotype itself: No DNA is shown, since the ends of the CDR3 on it are uncertain; the CDR3 is the one TCRdb lists. The CDR3 loop reads CASPEDSSRYLCSVERGNDEQFF. V gene TRBV7-2 combines with J gene TRBJ2-1; TRBD1, the D gene given by the table, was not confirmed from the DNA. The CDR3 spans 23 residues, counting both ends. CDR1 and CDR2 (germline): SGHTA, FQGNSA.

This clonotype has a single count. The final CDR3 position lacks the conserved phenylalanine or tryptophan, pointing to a likely read error. No DNA is shown, since the ends of the CDR3 on it are uncertain; the CDR3 is the one TCRdb lists. This chain connects TRBV7-9 to TRBJ1-1. Germline CDR1 reads SEHNR; CDR2 reads FQNEAQ (reference sequence). The CDR3 sequence runs 13 residues, both termini included. CDR3 amino acids: CASSLGYYGDTFC.

This clonotype was detected only a few times. This likely comes from a read error, as the CDR3 has no conserved phenylalanine or tryptophan at its end. The rearrangement joins TRBV10-3 to TRBJ1-5, with 7 bases that match TRBD1. The CDR3 extends over 16 amino acids. Germline values: CDR1 ENHRY, CDR2 SYGVKD. The CDR3 DNA follows: TGTGCCATCAGTGGAGGATCAGGGGGGGTCAATCAACCCCAGCATCTT. Its protein is CAISGGSGGVNQPQHL.

The chain is built from TRBV20-1 and TRBJ1-6; D gene unclear. The CDR3 spans 11 residues. The germline CDR1 and CDR2 sequences are DFQATT and SNEGSKA (reference sequence). Trimming stripped 4 bases from V and 7 bases from J, with 5 bases between. The CDR3 region is CSATENSPLHF. The CDR3, as DNA: TGCAGTGCTACAGAGAATTCACCCCTCCACTTT.

V gene TRBV19 combines with J gene TRBJ2-3, with 8 positions matching TRBD2. Germline CDR1 and CDR2: LNHDA and SQIVND (reference sequence). The junction had 17 bases not matched to a gene; V was cut back by 9 bases and J by 9 bases. The CDR3 sequence is 15 residues long. The CDR3 DNA sequence: TGTGCCAGCAGTGATCGCGGGGGGCTGGAGACCACGCAGTATTTT. It yields the protein CASSDRGGLETTQYF.

The V gene is TRBV12-5, the J gene TRBJ1-2, with 8 bases matching TRBD1. The CDR3 extends over 13 amino acids. The V gene's germline CDR1 is LGHNT and CDR2 FRNRAP. CDR3 amino acids: CASSSGRGHGYTF. The CDR3 region has the DNA TGTGCCAGCAGTTCCGGCAGGGGGCATGGCTACACCTTC.

The chain couples TRBV9 to TRBJ2-3, with 8 nucleotides matching TRBD1. V lost 3 bases to trimming and J lost 10 bases; unmatched junction nucleotides: 16. The germline V gene has CDR1 SGDLS and CDR2 YYNGEE. The CDR3 runs 16 residues. The CDR3 sequence is CASSAQTGANAKPQYF. CDR3 sequence (DNA): TGTGCCAGCAGCGCCCAGACAGGGGCTAATGCAAAACCGCAGTATTTT.

On this clonotype: This likely comes from a read error, as the CDR3 has no conserved phenylalanine or tryptophan at its end. The DNA is left out, because the CDR3 cannot be placed on it with certainty; the CDR3 is given as TCRdb lists it. The V and J genes are TRBV7-9 and TRBJ1-1; no check of the table's D call, TRBD1, against the DNA was made. The germline CDR1 and CDR2 sequences are SEHNR and FQNEAQ (reference sequence). From its first to its last residue, the CDR3 has 13 amino acids. CDR3 amino acids: CASSRPGGVNTEA.

Many counts were recorded for this clonotype. This sequence joins TRBV11-3 and TRBJ1-5; 7 nucleotides agree with TRBD1. V lost 5 bases to trimming and J lost 5 bases; unmatched junction nucleotides: 12. Germline assignment: CDR1 SGHNT and CDR2 YENEEA. The length of the CDR3 is 16 residues. The CDR3 loop is CASSRYYRGPDQPQHF. The CDR3, as DNA: TGTGCCAGCAGCCGATATTACAGGGGTCCGGATCAGCCCCAGCATTTT. The whole variable domain, filled in from reference TRBV11-3 and TRBJ1-5, reads EAGVVQSPRYKIIEKKQPVAFWCNPISGHNTLYWYLQNLGQGPELLIRYENEEAVDDSQLPKDRFSAERLKGVDSTLKIQPAELGDSAVYLCASSRYYRGPDQPQHFGDGTRLSIL.

As regards this clonotype: The junction departs from the called germline gene at one end, perhaps through a read error. The V call is TRBV20-1, the J call TRBJ1-2; D not certain. This CDR3 contains 11 residues. The germline V gene has CDR1 DFQATT and CDR2 SNEGSKA (reference sequence). As DNA, the CDR3 is TGCAGTGCTAGGGAAGGGAACACTGAAGCCTTC. Its translation: CSAREGNTEAF.

This clonotype was observed at least ten times. The genes are TRBV5-6 and TRBJ2-7; 9 bases map to TRBD1. Germline V gene lookup returns CDR1 SGHDT and CDR2 YYEEEE. The CDR3 sequence is 16 residues long. The ends lost 5 bases at V and 7 bases at J; junction bases unmatched: 16. CDR3 amino acids: CASSSGGTGRSGEQYF. Here the CDR3 DNA reads TGTGCCAGCAGTTCGGGTGGGACAGGGAGGTCGGGGGAGCAGTACTTC.